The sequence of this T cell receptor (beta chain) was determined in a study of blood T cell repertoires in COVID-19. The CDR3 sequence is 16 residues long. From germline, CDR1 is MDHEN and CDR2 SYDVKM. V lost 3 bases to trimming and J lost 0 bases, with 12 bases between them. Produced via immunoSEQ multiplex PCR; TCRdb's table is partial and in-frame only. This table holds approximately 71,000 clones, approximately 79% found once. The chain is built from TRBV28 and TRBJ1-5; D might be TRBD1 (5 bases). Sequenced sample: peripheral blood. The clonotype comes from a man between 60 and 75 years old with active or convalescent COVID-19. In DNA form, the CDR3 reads TGTGCCAGCAGTTTGGCGGGACGATCTAGCAATCAGCCCCAGCATTTT. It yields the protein CASSLAGRSSNQPQHF.